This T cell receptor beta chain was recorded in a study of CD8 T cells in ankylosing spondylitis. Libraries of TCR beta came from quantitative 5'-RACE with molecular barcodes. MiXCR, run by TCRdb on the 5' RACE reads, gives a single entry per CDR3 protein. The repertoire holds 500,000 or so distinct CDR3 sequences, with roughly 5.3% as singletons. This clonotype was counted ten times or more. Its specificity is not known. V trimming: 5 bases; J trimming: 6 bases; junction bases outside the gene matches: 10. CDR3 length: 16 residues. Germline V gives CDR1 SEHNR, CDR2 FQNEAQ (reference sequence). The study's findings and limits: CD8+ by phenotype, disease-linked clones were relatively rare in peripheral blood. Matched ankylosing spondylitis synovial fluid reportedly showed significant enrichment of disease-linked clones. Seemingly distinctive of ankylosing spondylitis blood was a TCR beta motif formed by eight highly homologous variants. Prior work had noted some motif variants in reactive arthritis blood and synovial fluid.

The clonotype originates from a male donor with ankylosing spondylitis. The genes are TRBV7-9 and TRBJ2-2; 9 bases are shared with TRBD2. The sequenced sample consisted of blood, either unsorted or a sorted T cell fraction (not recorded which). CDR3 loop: CASSPPGLAGSGELFF. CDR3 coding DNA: TGTGCCAGCAGCCCACCGGGACTAGCTGGGTCCGGGGAGCTGTTTTTT.